The rows below give T cell receptor beta chains drawn from one sample of a study of radiotherapy plus CTLA-4 blockade in lung cancer. Measured with immunoSEQ multiplex PCR; TCRdb has only the in-frame clones, and not every one. The sample shows over 85,000 clones, under 85% of them seen only once. The sequences come from peripheral blood, collected from a patient treated with radiotherapy plus ipilimumab. These receptors all stem from a human donor with non-small cell lung cancer who had a partial response to radiotherapy plus ipilimumab. Some clones in this sample may be carry-over from other donors' samples. Both conserved end residues are part of each CDR3. Fields, in order: J gene, clone size, V gene, D gene, CDR3 protein, CDR3 DNA. A D gene is named only where the DNA matches it firmly. Clone size appears in some rows only: once, few, many, or a class for an expanded clone.

TRBJ2-7,NA,TRBV6-1,NA,CASTAPTGGTYEQYF,TGTGCCAGCACCGCCCCTACCGGGGGAACCTACGAGCAGTACTTC
TRBJ2-1,few,TRBV5-1,NA,CASGENEQFF,TGCGCCAGCGGAGAGAATGAGCAGTTCTTC
TRBJ1-4,few,TRBV19,NA,CASHRATNEKLFF,TGTGCCAGCCACCGAGCAACTAATGAAAAACTGTTTTTT
TRBJ2-1,NA,TRBV7-9,TRBD1,CASSRAGGNEQFF,TGTGCCAGCAGCCGAGCAGGGGGCAATGAGCAGTTCTTC
TRBJ2-7,NA,TRBV6-5,NA,CASSRWTRAAYEQYF,TGTGCCAGCTCACGGTGGACAAGGGCGGCCTACGAGCAGTACTTC
TRBJ1-2,NA,TRBV19,TRBD1,CASSISGTGNYGYTF,TGTGCCAGTAGTATCTCAGGGACAGGGAACTATGGCTACACCTTC
TRBJ2-3,NA,TRBV5-1,TRBD2,CASSGTSGITDTQYF,TGCGCCAGCAGCGGAACTAGCGGGATAACAGATACGCAGTATTTT
TRBJ2-1,NA,TRBV6-1,TRBD2,CASSGTSPGGLSYNEQFF,TGTGCCAGCAGTGGGACTAGCCCTGGGGGTTTGTCCTACAATGAGCAGTTCTTC
TRBJ1-2,NA,TRBV7-2,NA,CASSAGGSYGYTF,TGTGCCAGCAGCGCCGGGGGTAGCTATGGCTACACCTTC
TRBJ2-1,NA,TRBV29-1,TRBD2,CSVGTSGRNEQFF,TGCAGCGTTGGGACTAGCGGGAGGAATGAGCAGTTCTTC
TRBJ1-6,NA,TRBV27,NA,CASSSSRSSYNSPLHF,TGTGCCAGCAGTTCGAGCCGGAGCTCCTATAATTCACCCCTCCACTTT